The 6 T cell receptor beta chains reported below all come from one sample, sequenced in a study of blood T cell repertoires in COVID-19. Libraries were prepared by immunoSEQ multiplex PCR; TCRdb keeps only in-frame clonotypes and omits some of them. The sample has over 200,000 clones; roughly 85% are singletons. The sample was PBMCs or T cells enriched from blood (not recorded which). The receptors originated from a man aged 40-49 years who had recovered from COVID-19.

The chain carries TRBV19 and TRBJ2-3, with 10 nucleotides matching TRBD2. The CDR3 totals 17 residues. Germline V gene sequence: CDR1 LNHDA, CDR2 SQIVND (reference sequence). J lost 3 bases, V lost 5 bases, and 11 bases had no gene match. CDR3 amino acids: CASSPISLAGETDTQYF. The CDR3 nucleotides read TGTGCCAGTAGTCCCATCTCCCTAGCGGGAGAGACAGATACGCAGTATTTT.

V usage is TRBV24-1 and J usage is TRBJ2-1, with D hard to call. With 2 bases removed from V and 4 bases from J, the gap between germline ends came to 11 bases. There are 15 residues in the CDR3. Germline V gene sequence: CDR1 KGHDR, CDR2 SFDVKD. CDR3 bases: TGTGCCACCAGTGATTCGGCAGGAACATACAATGAGCAGTTCTTC. Protein sequence: CATSDSAGTYNEQFF.

The rearrangement uses TRBV7-9 and TRBJ1-2; D is unclear. The CDR3 runs to 14 residues. Germline V gene data show CDR1 as SEHNR and CDR2 as FQNEAQ (reference sequence). The V end was cut by 3 bases, the J end by 4 bases, with 12 bases between. In nucleotides, the CDR3 is TGTGCCAGCAGCTTGGAGGGATCGGCCTATGGCTACACCTTC. Its protein product is CASSLEGSAYGYTF. The whole variable domain, filled in from reference TRBV7-9 and TRBJ1-2, reads DTGVSQNPRHKITKRGQNVTFRCDPISEHNRLYWYRQTLGQGPEFLTYFQNEAQLEKSRLLSDRFSAERPKGSFSTLEIQRTEQGDSAMYLCASSLEGSAYGYTFGSGTRLTVV.

The chain recombines TRBV9 with TRBJ1-2, with TRBD1 matching over 8 bases. CDR3 size: 15 residues. After removal of 2 bases from V and 0 bases from J, the junction contained 3 bases not matched to a gene. Germline-derived CDR1 and CDR2 are SGDLS and YYNGEE. For the CDR3, the DNA is TGTGCCAGCAGCGTGTCGACAGGGGCTAACTATGGCTACACCTTC. This translates into CASSVSTGANYGYTF.

This rearrangement joins TRBV19 to TRBJ1-1; 7 bases align to TRBD1. Per the germline V gene, CDR1 is LNHDA and CDR2 is SQIVND (reference sequence). Germline trimming cut 5 bases from V and 0 bases from J; bases unmatched to any gene: 6. CDR3 length: 15 amino acids. CDR3 residues: CASSLRTGLNTEAFF. CDR3 sequence (DNA): TGTGCCAGTAGTCTCCGGACAGGTTTGAACACTGAAGCTTTCTTT.

The rearrangement uses TRBV10-3 and TRBJ2-6; 8 bases fit TRBD2. CDR1 and CDR2 (germline): ENHRY, SYGVKD. The CDR3 has 18 amino acids. V gave up 2 bases and J gave up 1 base; unmatched junction bases: 7. The CDR3 protein is CAISEGTSGGSGANVLTF. CDR3 coding DNA: TGTGCCATCAGTGAGGGGACTAGTGGAGGGTCTGGGGCCAACGTCCTGACTTTC.